Sequencing of this TCR beta chain was carried out in a study of blood T cell repertoires in COVID-19. Turning to the study itself: Nucleic acid was either cDNA or gDNA, and it came from T cells, B-cell-depleted T cells, or PBMCs.

In the authors' workflow: Cell counts per sample came from amplifying reference gene primers. Sequenced by immunoSEQ multiplex PCR; TCRdb stores in-frame clones only, minus some. V and J calls and clone size are given by that table; D and trimming were obtained from the DNA. The data contain 250,000 to 350,000 clones, about 88% of them singletons. The CDR3 totals 15 residues. V lost 2 bases and J lost 0, with 10 bases in between. Germline V gene lookup returns CDR1 SGHAT and CDR2 FQNNGV. Sequencing was carried out using peripheral blood. The chain carries TRBV11-2 and TRBJ1-1, with D uncertain. This receptor was identified in a human donor with COVID-19, enrolled during active disease. The donor label of this sample is uncertain. CDR3 sequence reads: CASSLTRGLNTEAFF. CDR3 in DNA: TGTGCCAGCAGCTTAACTCGGGGTCTGAACACTGAAGCTTTCTTT.